Following are 30 T cell receptor beta chains from one sample sequenced in a study of blood T cell repertoires in COVID-19. Measured with immunoSEQ multiplex PCR; TCRdb has only the in-frame clones, and not every one. The sample carries about 230,000 clones, more than 75% recorded once. Sequencing used peripheral blood. Receptors originate from a man between 45 and 60 years old with COVID-19, enrolled during active disease.

The chain carries TRBV5-5 and TRBJ2-6; 10 bases line up with TRBD1. The CDR3 is 18 residues long. Germline CDR1 SGHKS, CDR2 YYEKEE (reference sequence). The V segment lost 2 bases and the J segment 1 base; nucleotides outside the gene matches: 6. The chain's CDR3 is CASSLAGQGRSGANVLTF. CDR3 bases: TGTGCCAGCAGCTTAGCGGGACAGGGGAGATCTGGGGCCAACGTCCTGACTTTC. Drawing the rest from reference TRBV5-5 and TRBJ2-6, the complete variable domain is DAGVTQSPTHLIKTRGQQVTLRCSPISGHKSVSWYQQVLGQGPQFIFQYYEKEERGRGNFPDRFSARQFPNYSSELNVNALLLGDSALYLCASSLAGQGRSGANVLTFGAGSRLTVL.

This clone was found once. This chain joins TRBV2 and TRBJ2-7, with 7 bases aligning to TRBD2. V lost 8 bases and J lost 7; bases outside the gene matches: 11. Germline V CDR1 and CDR2: SNHLY, FYNNEI. This CDR3 contains 13 residues. The CDR3 reads CASSRGGFEEQYF. The DNA of the CDR3 is TGTGCCAGCTCACGGGGAGGGTTTGAGGAGCAGTACTTC.

The chain uses TRBV6-1 and TRBJ2-5; 8 bases match TRBD2. The CDR3 sequence is 16 residues long. From germline, CDR1 is MNHNS and CDR2 SASEGT. Losses at the gene ends were 2 bases for V and 4 bases for J; bases not matched to a gene: 9. This CDR3 reads CASSELAGGAGETQYF. CDR3 bases: TGTGCCAGCAGTGAATTAGCCGGGGGGGCTGGAGAGACCCAGTACTTC.

V is TRBV19 and J is TRBJ2-3, with 8 bases that match TRBD2. The ends lost 7 bases at V and 2 bases at J; junction bases unmatched: 14. The germline gives CDR1 LNHDA, CDR2 SQIVND (reference sequence). The CDR3 has 17 residues. The CDR3 reads CASTRKVGTRATDTQYF. The CDR3 nucleotides read TGTGCCAGTACCCGAAAGGTCGGGACTAGGGCCACAGATACGCAGTATTTT.

The V call is TRBV27, the J call TRBJ1-1, with D possibly matching TRBD1 (6 bases). Between the trimmed V and J ends, which lost 3 bases and 4 bases, there was a span of 12 bases. The CDR3 contains 14 residues. CDR1 and CDR2 (germline): MNHEY, SMNVEV (reference sequence). The CDR3 loop is CASSFTGWVTEAFF. In DNA, the CDR3 is TGTGCCAGCAGTTTCACAGGGTGGGTCACTGAAGCTTTCTTT.

This clone came up once. V is TRBV4-1 and J is TRBJ2-3, with TRBD1 identical over 9 bases. CDR1 and CDR2 (germline): MGHRA, YSYEKL. V was pared by 4 bases and J by 0 bases, with 8 bases of the junction left unmatched. This CDR3 region has 17 residues. CDR3 amino acids: CASSPTPGTGSTDTQYF. In DNA form, the CDR3 reads TGCGCCAGCAGCCCGACCCCCGGGACAGGGAGCACAGATACGCAGTATTTT.

This CDR3 is CASTRGTGVGQPQHF. CDR3 nucleotide sequence: TGTGCCAGCACCCGCGGGACAGGGGTCGGACAGCCCCAGCATTTT. The genes are TRBV2 and TRBJ1-5, with TRBD1 matching 10 bases. Germline CDR1 SNHLY, CDR2 FYNNEI. Trimming removed 7 bases from V and 7 bases from J; junction bases left unmatched: 10. The CDR3 totals 15 residues.

The CDR3 here is CASSYPDRVVYEQYF. CDR3 nucleotides: TGTGCCAGCAGTTACCCGGACAGAGTGGTCTACGAGCAGTACTTC. This chain joins TRBV6-2 or TRBV6-3 and TRBJ2-7, with D perhaps TRBD1 (6 bases). CDR3 size: 15 residues. The V end lost 2 bases, the J end lost 3 bases, and 14 bases lay between the germline ends. Germline V CDR1 and CDR2: MNHEY, SVGEGT.

The V and J genes are TRBV7-9 and TRBJ1-3; 9 bases align to TRBD1. CDR3 length: 17 amino acids. Germline CDR1 and CDR2: SEHNR and FQNEAQ (reference sequence). V shed 1 base, J shed 2 bases, and the junction held 6 bases outside the gene matches. The CDR3 DNA is TGTGCCAGCAGCTTAGTTACAGGGGGCCCGGCTGGAAACACCATATATTTT. It translates to CASSLVTGGPAGNTIYF.

V usage is TRBV6-1 and J usage is TRBJ1-4, with D maybe TRBD1 (6 bases). Trimming shortened V by 5 bases and J by 5 bases, and 12 bases separated the two germline ends. This CDR3 has 14 amino acids. Germline V gene data show CDR1 as MNHNS and CDR2 as SASEGT. The CDR3 nucleotides read TGTGCCAGCAGTCTACAGGGCTGGAATGAAAAACTGTTTTTT. Translating it yields CASSLQGWNEKLFF.

This chain connects TRBV27 to TRBJ2-7; 8 bases agree with TRBD1. This CDR3 has 16 residues. The germline V gene encodes CDR1 MNHEY and CDR2 SMNVEV (reference sequence). Trimming cost V 5 bases and J 2 bases; bases outside gene matches: 11. The DNA for the CDR3 is TGTGCCAGCAGTGCAACTCAGGGGGCGCTTCCCTACGAGCAGTACTTC. Amino acids: CASSATQGALPYEQYF.

V is TRBV4-3 and J is TRBJ2-3; 8 bases agree with TRBD2. This CDR3 spans 14 amino acids. Per germline, CDR1 LGHNA and CDR2 YSLEER. V was pared by 1 base and J by 4 bases, with 1 base of the junction left unmatched. Written as DNA, the CDR3 is TGCGCCAGCAGCCAAGCGGGGGGGTCAGATACGCAGTATTTT. This sequence encodes CASSQAGGSDTQYF.

This chain links TRBV19 with TRBJ2-2; 10 bases map to TRBD2. Per germline, CDR1 LNHDA and CDR2 SQIVND (reference sequence). This CDR3 has 15 residues. After removal of 4 bases from V and 5 bases from J, the junction contained 4 bases not matched to a gene. The CDR3 sequence: CASSTSGGGTGELFF. CDR3 bases: TGTGCCAGTAGTACTAGCGGGGGTGGAACCGGGGAGCTGTTTTTT. Using reference TRBV19 and TRBJ2-2 for the parts outside the CDR3, the full variable domain is DGGITQSPKYLFRKEGQNVTLSCEQNLNHDAMYWYRQDPGQGLRLIYYSQIVNDFQKGDIAEGYSVSREKKESFPLTVTSAQKNPTAFYLCASSTSGGGTGELFFGEGSRLTVL.

The J gene is TRBJ2-7, the V gene TRBV6-5, with D possibly TRBD2 on 5 matching bases. V was clipped by 10 bases and J by 9 bases, with 22 bases between them. CDR3 length equals 13 residues. Germline CDR1 reads MNHEY; CDR2 reads SVGAGI. CDR3 nucleotides: TGTGCCACGACTCGCACCCCCGAGGGTGGGCAGTACTTC. Its translation is CATTRTPEGGQYF.

In this sample, this clone turned up a few times. The CDR3 coding sequence is TGCGCCAGCAGCCAAACAGGACAGGGGGCCAACTATGGCTACACCTTC. Translating gives CASSQTGQGANYGYTF. The rearrangement uses TRBV4-1 and TRBJ1-2; 11 bases fit TRBD1. From germline, CDR1 is MGHRA and CDR2 YSYEKL. V was pared by 2 bases and J by 2 bases, with 4 bases of the junction left unmatched. The CDR3 has 16 amino acids.

The V gene is TRBV27, the J gene TRBJ2-4; TRBD2 might be the D (5 bases). The CDR3 covers 15 residues. Germline V gene data show CDR1 as MNHEY and CDR2 as SMNVEV (reference sequence). V shed 9 bases and J shed 3 bases, with 18 bases lying between them. The CDR3 reads CASAGVETHKNIQYF. The CDR3 coding sequence is TGTGCCAGTGCGGGTGTCGAGACCCACAAAAACATTCAGTACTTC.

This chain uses TRBV7-9 with TRBJ2-5, with TRBD2 as a possible D gene (6 bases). This CDR3 has 18 residues. Looked up from germline, CDR1 is SEHNR and CDR2 is FQNEAQ (reference sequence). V lost 5 bases to trimming and J lost 5 bases, with 27 bases between them. The CDR3 sequence is CASSVRTIWASREETQYF. The CDR3 DNA follows: TGTGCCAGCAGCGTTAGAACAATTTGGGCTAGTCGGGAGGAGACCCAGTACTTC.

This rearrangement joins TRBV10-3 to TRBJ2-6, with 7 bases identical to TRBD2. The V segment lost 8 bases and the J segment 0 bases; nucleotides outside the gene matches: 10. There are 17 residues in the CDR3. Germline lookup yields CDR1 ENHRY and CDR2 SYGVKD. The CDR3 protein is CAISGGRALSGANVLTF. The CDR3 region has the DNA TGTGCCATCTCGGGAGGCAGGGCGCTCTCTGGGGCCAACGTCCTGACTTTC.

The chain is built from TRBV18 and TRBJ2-6, with TRBD2 as a possible D gene (5 bases). Germline loops: CDR1 KGHSH, CDR2 LQKENI. V gave up 1 base and J gave up 0 bases, with 13 bases separating them. The CDR3 totals 18 residues. CDR3 nucleotide sequence: TGTGCCAGCTCACCACTCTACGGTCGGGGCTCTGGGGCCAACGTCCTGACTTTC. It encodes CASSPLYGRGSGANVLTF.

This chain joins TRBV5-1 and TRBJ1-1, with 9 positions matching TRBD1. V lost 4 bases, J lost 6 bases, and 7 bases stayed unmatched. There are 14 residues in the CDR3. Germline V gene sequence: CDR1 SGHRS, CDR2 YFSETQ. CDR3 region: CASSEGQGRAEAFF. CDR3 nucleotide sequence: TGCGCCAGCAGCGAAGGACAGGGGCGGGCTGAAGCTTTCTTT.

The rearrangement links TRBV10-3 to TRBJ2-6; TRBD1 is a possible D gene (6 bases). The V gene lost 5 bases and the J gene lost 0 bases, with 8 bases spanning the gap. Per germline, CDR1 ENHRY and CDR2 SYGVKD. This CDR3 contains 15 residues. In DNA form, the CDR3 reads TGTGCCATCAGTAAAGGGGGCTCTGGGGCCAACGTCCTGACTTTC. The encoded protein is CAISKGGSGANVLTF.

V usage is TRBV5-1 and J usage is TRBJ2-3; 10 bases fit TRBD2. J lost 0 bases, V lost 4 bases, and 8 bases had no gene match. Germline CDR1 reads SGHRS; CDR2 reads YFSETQ. The CDR3 has 17 amino acids. CDR3 loop: CASSARASGSSTDTQYF. Written as DNA, the CDR3 is TGCGCCAGCAGCGCCCGGGCTAGCGGGAGTAGCACAGATACGCAGTATTTT.

The chain has TRBV5-1 and TRBJ1-4; D perhaps matches TRBD1 (6 bases). Trimming took off 3 bases at V and 7 bases at J, with 7 bases between the two ends. CDR3 length equals 12 residues. Germline loops: CDR1 SGHRS, CDR2 YFSETQ. CDR3 amino acids: CASSSRGEKLFF. In DNA form, the CDR3 reads TGCGCCAGCAGCTCCAGGGGTGAAAAACTGTTTTTT.

V is TRBV9 and J is TRBJ1-2, with 7 bases identical to TRBD1. Germline CDR1 and CDR2: SGDLS and YYNGEE. The V and J ends lost 4 bases and 5 bases, in that order; junction bases with no gene match: 5. The CDR3 is 13 residues long. CDR3 region: CASSPRTGYGYTF. The CDR3, as DNA: TGTGCCAGCAGCCCCAGGACAGGATATGGCTACACCTTC.

This chain joins TRBV6-5 and TRBJ2-6; D is ambiguous. V was trimmed by 2 bases and J by 3 bases, leaving 8 bases between them. This CDR3 spans 15 amino acids. Germline CDR1 reads MNHEY; CDR2 reads SVGAGI. The CDR3 bases are TGTGCCAGCAGTTACGTGTGGAGTGGGGCCAACGTCCTGACTTTC. This sequence encodes CASSYVWSGANVLTF.

This clone came up a few times. The chain couples TRBV19 to TRBJ2-7; 9 positions match TRBD1. J gave up 0 bases and V 4 bases, and 4 bases lay outside the gene matches. The length of the CDR3 is 15 residues. Germline lookup yields CDR1 LNHDA and CDR2 SQIVND (reference sequence). The CDR3 DNA follows: TGTGCCAGTAGTAGGGACAGGGCCAGCTCCTACGAGCAGTACTTC. It yields the protein CASSRDRASSYEQYF. Looking up the rest from reference TRBV19 and TRBJ2-7 gives the full variable domain: DGGITQSPKYLFRKEGQNVTLSCEQNLNHDAMYWYRQDPGQGLRLIYYSQIVNDFQKGDIAEGYSVSREKKESFPLTVTSAQKNPTAFYLCASSRDRASSYEQYFGPGTRLTVT.

V is TRBV5-1 and J is TRBJ2-1; no clear D gene. Between the trimmed V and J ends, which lost 2 bases and 2 bases, there was a span of 14 bases. This CDR3 spans 16 amino acids. From germline, CDR1 is SGHRS and CDR2 YFSETQ. The CDR3: CASSLTVGGPYNEQFF. CDR3 DNA sequence: TGCGCCAGCAGCTTAACCGTCGGCGGCCCCTACAATGAGCAGTTCTTC.

This clone appeared a few times. The J gene is TRBJ2-1, the V gene TRBV5-1; 15 bases map to TRBD2. Looked up from germline, CDR1 is SGHRS and CDR2 is YFSETQ. This CDR3 is built from 18 residues. Trimming cost V 4 bases and J 11 bases; bases outside gene matches: 16. The CDR3 sequence: CASSPGTSGGTTSRKQFF. The CDR3, as DNA: TGCGCCAGCAGCCCCGGGACTAGCGGGGGGACCACAAGTAGGAAGCAGTTCTTC.

About this clone itself: This specimen includes other DNA sequences encoding the same CDR3. The J gene is TRBJ2-1, the V gene TRBV12-5, with TRBD2 matching over 12 bases. After removal of 4 bases from V and 3 bases from J, the junction contained 1 base not matched to a gene. Looked up from germline, CDR1 is LGHNT and CDR2 is FRNRAP. CDR3 length: 15 residues. CDR3 residues: CASGSGLAGYNEQFF. CDR3 bases: TGTGCTAGTGGTTCGGGACTAGCGGGCTACAATGAGCAGTTCTTC.

This clone was recorded once. The chain has TRBV27 and TRBJ1-2, with 8 bases that match TRBD1. Looked up from germline, CDR1 is MNHEY and CDR2 is SMNVEV (reference sequence). V lost 3 bases and J lost 8; bases outside the gene matches: 8. CDR3 length: 14 amino acids. The CDR3 bases are TGTGCCAGCAGTTTGATGCAGGGGGCGGAAGGCTACACCTTC. Translation gives CASSLMQGAEGYTF.